These 25 T cell receptor beta chains came from one sample sequenced in a study of identical twins. TCRdb called the 5' RACE reads again in MiXCR, with one record for every CDR3 protein. Of just under 650,000 distinct CDR3 sequences in the sample, less than 9% were seen once. This sample also belongs to another study, concerning yellow fever vaccine responses in identical twins.

The sample was PBMCs. Receptor source: a woman younger than 35 in good health.

The chain carries TRBV5-4 and TRBJ2-5, with 10 bases aligning to TRBD1. Trimming removed 4 bases from V and 2 bases from J; junction bases left unmatched: 5. This CDR3 has 15 residues. Germline V gives CDR1 SGHNT, CDR2 YYREEE (reference sequence). CDR3: CASSIGTGEQETQYF. For the CDR3, the DNA is TGTGCCAGCAGCATAGGGACAGGGGAACAAGAGACCCAGTACTTC.

This chain joins TRBV14 and TRBJ2-3, with TRBD2 as a possible D gene (5 bases). The CDR3 totals 15 residues. From germline, CDR1 is SGHDN and CDR2 FVKESK. V was trimmed by 2 bases and J by 4 bases, leaving 13 bases between them. The CDR3 loop is CASSQWRTASDTQYF. CDR3 DNA: TGTGCCAGCAGCCAATGGCGGACTGCTTCAGATACGCAGTATTTT.

This clonotype was found many times. The CDR3 DNA is TGTGCCAGCAGCTTAGGGACTAGCGGTCACACAGATACGCAGTATTTT. Amino acids: CASSLGTSGHTDTQYF. The V call is TRBV13, the J call TRBJ2-3, with 9 positions matching TRBD2. The CDR3 length is 16 residues. Trimming removed 0 bases from V and 2 bases from J; junction bases left unmatched: 3. In germline, CDR1 is PRHDT, CDR2 FYEKMQ (reference sequence).

A few counts support this clonotype. The V and J genes are TRBV5-1 and TRBJ2-7; TRBD2 aligns across 11 bases. The CDR3 runs 15 residues. Trimming took 0 bases from V and 5 from J; bases not matched to a gene: 4. Germline V CDR1 and CDR2: SGHRS, YFSETQ. As DNA, the CDR3 is TGCGCCAGCAGCTTGGAACTAGCGGGAGTTAACGAGCAGTACTTC. It yields the protein CASSLELAGVNEQYF.

The V call is TRBV5-1, the J call TRBJ2-1, with D possibly being TRBD1 (6 bases). The V end was cut by 5 bases, the J end by 10 bases, with 13 bases between. Germline CDR1 is SGHRS and CDR2 is YFSETQ. This CDR3 is built from 12 residues. Here the CDR3 DNA reads TGCGCCAGCAGAGGGTCCGGGACAGAGCAGTTCTTC. Translation gives CASRGSGTEQFF.

This rearrangement joins TRBV5-6 to TRBJ2-1, with TRBD2 matching over 7 bases. This CDR3 contains 16 residues. V shed 0 bases, J shed 8 bases, and the junction held 11 bases outside the gene matches. Germline V gene lookup returns CDR1 SGHDT and CDR2 YYEEEE. CDR3: CASSLDIGMAGDEQFF. CDR3 coding DNA: TGTGCCAGCAGCTTGGATATAGGGATGGCGGGAGATGAGCAGTTCTTC.

This clonotype has just a few counts. This chain's CDR3 is CSAREVLAGPWEQFF. The CDR3 DNA follows: TGCAGTGCTAGAGAGGTACTAGCGGGCCCATGGGAACAGTTCTTC. J is TRBJ2-1 and V is TRBV20-1; 9 bases are shared with TRBD2. Looked up from germline, CDR1 is DFQATT and CDR2 is SNEGSKA (reference sequence). With 0 bases clipped from V and 13 bases from J, the junction kept 13 bases outside the gene matches. The CDR3 runs 15 residues.

The chain recombines TRBV7-8 with TRBJ1-1; no reliable D call. Trimming stripped 2 bases from V and 11 bases from J, with 15 bases between. The CDR3 is 13 amino acids. Germline assignment: CDR1 SGHVS and CDR2 FQNEAQ. The CDR3 DNA sequence: TGTGCCAGCAGCTTAAATTTTCGGAGCGAGGCTTTCTTT. Translation gives CASSLNFRSEAFF. Full variable domain (missing parts from reference TRBV7-8 and TRBJ1-1): GAGVSQSPRYKVAKRGQDVALRCDPISGHVSLFWYQQALGQGPEFLTYFQNEAQLDKSGLPSDRFFAERPEGSVSTLKIQRTQQEDSAVYLCASSLNFRSEAFFGQGTRLTVV.

This clonotype was recorded at least ten times. This rearrangement joins TRBV12-3 or TRBV12-4 to TRBJ1-6, with D tentatively TRBD1 (5 bases). Deletions cut 1 base from V and 6 bases from J, with 10 bases between. CDR3 size: 15 residues. CDR3 bases: TGTGCCAGCAGTTTAGTTCCAGGGAGTAATTCACCCCTCCACTTT. It encodes CASSLVPGSNSPLHF.

The sample holds many counts of this clonotype. The chain employs TRBV10-3 and TRBJ1-1; D is possibly TRBD1 (5 bases). With 3 bases removed from V and 4 bases from J, the gap between germline ends came to 21 bases. The CDR3 is made up of 17 amino acids. Germline values: CDR1 ENHRY, CDR2 SYGVKD. CDR3 region: CAISERGLGSASTEAFF. In nucleotides, the CDR3 is TGTGCCATCAGTGAAAGGGGTTTGGGTTCGGCTAGCACTGAAGCTTTCTTT.

This clonotype was seen a handful of times. Here the CDR3 DNA reads TGTGCCAGCAGCCCCAATCTGGGGGGTTGGGATGAGCAGTTCTTC. Translation gives CASSPNLGGWDEQFF. The chain joins TRBV6-2 or TRBV6-3 to TRBJ2-1, with D perhaps TRBD2 (6 bases). The germline gives CDR1 MNHEY, CDR2 SVGEGT. V was clipped by 6 bases and J by 8 bases, with 20 bases between them. This CDR3 comprises 15 residues.

The rearrangement links TRBV9 to TRBJ2-7; no firm D call. The CDR3 is 15 amino acids. The V end was cut by 0 bases, the J end by 2 bases, with 12 bases between. Germline lookup yields CDR1 SGDLS and CDR2 YYNGEE. CDR3 bases: TGTGCCAGCAGCGTAGCGTCCGGTAACACCTACGAGCAGTACTTC. It codes for CASSVASGNTYEQYF.

This chain joins TRBV7-6 and TRBJ2-5; possibly TRBD1 for D (5 bases). CDR1 and CDR2 (germline): SGHVS, FNYEAQ. The V and J ends lost 0 bases and 5 bases respectively, with 10 bases between them. The CDR3 consists of 14 residues. The CDR3 protein is CASSLARPGETQYF. The DNA for the CDR3 is TGTGCCAGCAGCTTAGCCAGGCCAGGGGAGACCCAGTACTTC. The full variable domain, with the rest looked up from reference TRBV7-6 and TRBJ2-5, is GAGVSQSPRYKVTKRGQDVALRCDPISGHVSLYWYRQALGQGPEFLTYFNYEAQQDKSGLPNDRFSAERPEGSISTLTIQRTEQRDSAMYRCASSLARPGETQYFGPGTRLLVL.

The V call is TRBV5-1, the J call TRBJ2-2, with 8 bases that match TRBD1. Trimming cost V 0 bases and J 2 bases; bases outside gene matches: 3. Germline CDR1 reads SGHRS; CDR2 reads YFSETQ. CDR3 length: 16 residues. CDR3 nucleotides: TGCGCCAGCAGCTTGGGGGACAGGATTAACACCGGGGAGCTGTTTTTT. Amino acid sequence: CASSLGDRINTGELFF.

The genes are TRBV27 and TRBJ2-5, with no clear D. Germline V CDR1 and CDR2: MNHEY, SMNVEV (reference sequence). V gave up 2 bases and J gave up 1 base, with 11 bases separating them. This CDR3 contains 15 residues. This chain's CDR3 is CASSLRRRPQETQYF. In nucleotides, the CDR3 is TGTGCCAGCAGTTTAAGGCGAAGGCCCCAAGAGACCCAGTACTTC.

This clonotype has only a few counts. This sequence joins TRBV12-5 and TRBJ1-1; D not resolved. The germline V gene has CDR1 LGHNT and CDR2 FRNRAP. Trimming took 1 base from V and 5 from J, leaving 14 bases between them. The CDR3 is 15 residues long. The CDR3: CASGLGRGLKTEAFF. The CDR3 region has the DNA TGTGCTAGTGGTTTGGGCCGCGGCCTCAAGACTGAAGCTTTCTTT. The whole variable domain, filled in from reference TRBV12-5 and TRBJ1-1, reads DARVTQTPRHKVTEMGQEVTMRCQPILGHNTVFWYRQTMMQGLELLAYFRNRAPLDDSGMPKDRFSAEMPDATLATLKIQPSEPRDSAVYFCASGLGRGLKTEAFFGQGTRLTVV.

In this sample, this clonotype turned up a few times. The chain is built from TRBV9 and TRBJ2-5; D may be TRBD1 or TRBD2 (5 bases each). V gave up 3 bases and J gave up 4 bases, with 13 bases separating them. Germline V gene lookup returns CDR1 SGDLS and CDR2 YYNGEE. This CDR3 is 14 amino acids long. The CDR3 region is CASSGGVGTETQYF. The CDR3 DNA reads TGTGCCAGCAGCGGAGGGGTTGGCACAGAGACCCAGTACTTC.

This clonotype was counted between two and nine times. This chain links TRBV12-3 or TRBV12-4 with TRBJ2-5; D unclear. V dropped 3 bases and J dropped 5 bases, with 7 bases sitting between them. CDR3 size: 12 residues. This CDR3 is CASSFWLETQYF. The DNA of the CDR3 is TGTGCCAGCAGTTTCTGGCTGGAGACCCAGTACTTC.

This clonotype was observed a few times. The chain links TRBV12-3 or TRBV12-4 to TRBJ2-3; TRBD2 matches 10 bases. The trim removed 3 bases at V and 3 bases at J, leaving 9 bases unmatched. The CDR3 is made up of 17 amino acids. The chain's CDR3 is CASSFYGAGGRTDTQYF. The CDR3 bases are TGTGCCAGCAGTTTTTATGGAGCGGGGGGGCGGACAGATACGCAGTATTTT.

This clonotype showed up many times. The V call is TRBV5-1, the J call TRBJ2-5, with D tentatively TRBD1 (6 bases). Germline V lookup: CDR1 SGHRS, CDR2 YFSETQ. V lost 0 bases, J lost 5 bases, and 17 bases lay in between. The CDR3 is 16 residues long. CDR3 loop: CASSLADRGRFETQYF. CDR3 nucleotides: TGCGCCAGCAGCTTGGCGGACAGAGGGCGATTCGAGACCCAGTACTTC.

The gene calls are TRBV11-2 and TRBJ2-1, with TRBD2 matching 9 bases. Germline CDR1 and CDR2: SGHAT and FQNNGV. Trimming at V came to 0 bases and at J to 2 bases, leaving 5 bases not matched to a gene. The CDR3 runs to 17 residues. The CDR3 bases are TGTGCCAGCAGCTTAGAGGCGGGGGGGCTGACCTACAATGAGCAGTTCTTC. Protein product: CASSLEAGGLTYNEQFF.

Many counts were recorded for this clonotype. The chain is built from TRBV7-8 and TRBJ1-1; 9 bases map to TRBD1. CDR1 SGHVS and CDR2 FQNEAQ come from the germline V gene. With 5 bases clipped from V and 1 base from J, the junction kept 17 bases outside the gene matches. This CDR3 is built from 19 residues. The CDR3 coding sequence is TGTGCCAGCAGCCCAAGTCCCGGGACAGGGTCCCTAACGAACACTGAAGCTTTCTTT. This translates into CASSPSPGTGSLTNTEAFF.

This clonotype has more than one count but fewer than ten. The chain carries TRBV28 and TRBJ1-5; D is undetermined. Germline lookup yields CDR1 MDHEN and CDR2 SYDVKM. V was pared by 6 bases and J by 3 bases, with 9 bases between. The CDR3 runs 13 residues. The chain's CDR3 is CASRGVNNQPQHF. The CDR3 DNA sequence: TGTGCCAGCAGGGGTGTTAACAATCAGCCCCAGCATTTT.

This clonotype was observed at least ten times. This chain's CDR3 is CASSFLGGGVPDTQYF. In DNA, the CDR3 is TGTGCCAGCAGTTTCTTAGGCGGGGGGGTGCCAGATACGCAGTATTTT. The chain recombines TRBV28 with TRBJ2-3; 9 bases align to TRBD2. Germline values: CDR1 MDHEN, CDR2 SYDVKM. The CDR3 is made up of 16 amino acids. The J segment lost 4 bases and the V segment lost 3 bases, leaving 8 bases of the junction unmatched.

This clonotype was recorded a few times. The rearrangement joins TRBV7-9 to TRBJ2-7; perhaps TRBD1 as D (6 bases). Germline values: CDR1 SEHNR, CDR2 FQNEAQ (reference sequence). The CDR3 covers 14 residues. V was clipped by 1 base and J by 5 bases, with 12 bases between them. CDR3 loop: CASSLGGQSHEQYF. The DNA for the CDR3 is TGTGCCAGCAGCTTAGGGGGACAATCTCACGAGCAGTACTTC.